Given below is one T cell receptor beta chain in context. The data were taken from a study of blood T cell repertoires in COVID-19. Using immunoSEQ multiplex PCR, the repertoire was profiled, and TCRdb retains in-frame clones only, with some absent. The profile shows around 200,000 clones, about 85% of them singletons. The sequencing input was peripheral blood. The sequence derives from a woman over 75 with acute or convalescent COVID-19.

CDR3 residues: CASSRDRTGATEAFF. In DNA, the CDR3 is TGTGCCAGCAGCCGGGACCGGACAGGGGCCACTGAAGCTTTCTTT. The chain couples TRBV7-8 to TRBJ1-1; 9 bases align to TRBD1. Germline V gene data show CDR1 as SGHVS and CDR2 as FQNEAQ. The junction had 8 bases not matched to a gene; V was cut back by 5 bases and J by 4 bases. CDR3 length equals 15 residues.